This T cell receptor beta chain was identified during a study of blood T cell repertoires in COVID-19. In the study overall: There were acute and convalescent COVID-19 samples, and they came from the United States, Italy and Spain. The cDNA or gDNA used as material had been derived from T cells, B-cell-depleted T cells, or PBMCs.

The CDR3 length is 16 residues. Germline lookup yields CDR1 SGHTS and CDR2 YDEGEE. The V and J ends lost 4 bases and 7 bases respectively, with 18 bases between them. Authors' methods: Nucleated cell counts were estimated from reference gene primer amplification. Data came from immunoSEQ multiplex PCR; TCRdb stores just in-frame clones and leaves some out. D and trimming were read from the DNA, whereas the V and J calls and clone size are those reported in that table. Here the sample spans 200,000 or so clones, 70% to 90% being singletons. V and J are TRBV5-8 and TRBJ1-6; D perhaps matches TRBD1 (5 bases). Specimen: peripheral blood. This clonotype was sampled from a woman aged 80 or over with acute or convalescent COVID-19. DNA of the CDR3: TGTGCCAGCAGCCCTCTTCGGGGGATTTACAATTCACCCCTCCACTTT. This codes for CASSPLRGIYNSPLHF.